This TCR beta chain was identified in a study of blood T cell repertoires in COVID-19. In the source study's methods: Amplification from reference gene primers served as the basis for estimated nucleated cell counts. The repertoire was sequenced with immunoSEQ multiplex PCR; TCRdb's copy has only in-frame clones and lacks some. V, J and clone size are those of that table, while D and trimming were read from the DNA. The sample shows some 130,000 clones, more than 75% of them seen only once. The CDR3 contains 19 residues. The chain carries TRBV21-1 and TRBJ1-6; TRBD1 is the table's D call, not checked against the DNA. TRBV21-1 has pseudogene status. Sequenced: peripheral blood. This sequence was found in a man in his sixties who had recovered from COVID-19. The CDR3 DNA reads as TGTGCCAGCAGCAAAGAGGGGGACAGAAAATCCTCCTATAATTCACCCCTCCACTTT. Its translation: CASSKEGDRKSSYNSPLHF.